Below, one TCR beta chain is given with its context. Its antigen is currently unknown. The source of the sample is a study of CD4 T cells in relation to SARS-CoV-2 and coronaviruses. Sequencing used immunoSEQ multiplex PCR; TCRdb keeps in-frame clones, though not all of them. The sample lists 35,000 to 45,000 clones; about four fifths were seen once. The CDR3 is 13 amino acids. Germline values: CDR1 LNHDA, CDR2 SQIVND (reference sequence). With V trimmed by 6 bases and J by 3 bases, 2 bases remained unmatched. Sequencing was performed on naive CD4+ T cells from PBMCs, cultured in vitro. Specified subset: naive CD4+ T cells isolated by negative enrichment. The receptor was derived from an adult with COVID-19. The V and J genes are TRBV19 and TRBJ2-7; 10 bases align to TRBD1. CDR3 residues: CASSRTGGYEQYF. The CDR3 DNA sequence: TGTGCCAGTAGCCGGACAGGGGGCTACGAGCAGTACTTC.